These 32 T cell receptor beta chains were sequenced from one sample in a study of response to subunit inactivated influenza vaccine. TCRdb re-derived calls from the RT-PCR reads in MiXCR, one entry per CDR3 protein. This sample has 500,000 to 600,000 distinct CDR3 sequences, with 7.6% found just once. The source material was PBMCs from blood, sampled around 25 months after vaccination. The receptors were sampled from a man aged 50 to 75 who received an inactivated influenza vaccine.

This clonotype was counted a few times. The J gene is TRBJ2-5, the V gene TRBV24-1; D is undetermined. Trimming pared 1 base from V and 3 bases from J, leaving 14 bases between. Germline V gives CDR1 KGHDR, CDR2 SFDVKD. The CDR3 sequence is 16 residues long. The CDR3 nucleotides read TGTGCCACCAGTGATTTTCGTTTTGGCGAAAAAGAGACCCAGTACTTC. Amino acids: CATSDFRFGEKETQYF.

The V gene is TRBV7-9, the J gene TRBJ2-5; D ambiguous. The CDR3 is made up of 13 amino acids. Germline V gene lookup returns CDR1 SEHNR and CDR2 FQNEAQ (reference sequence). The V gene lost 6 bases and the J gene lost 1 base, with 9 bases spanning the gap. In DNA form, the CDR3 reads TGTGCCAGCAGGGCGCAGGCCCAAGAGACCCAGTACTTC. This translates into CASRAQAQETQYF.

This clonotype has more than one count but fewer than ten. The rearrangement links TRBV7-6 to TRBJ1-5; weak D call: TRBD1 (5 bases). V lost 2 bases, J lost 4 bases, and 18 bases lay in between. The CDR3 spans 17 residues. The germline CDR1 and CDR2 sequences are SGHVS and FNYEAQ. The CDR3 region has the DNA TGTGCCAGCAGCTTAAGTGATGCGGGACGGAGGAATCAGCCCCAGCATTTT. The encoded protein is CASSLSDAGRRNQPQHF.

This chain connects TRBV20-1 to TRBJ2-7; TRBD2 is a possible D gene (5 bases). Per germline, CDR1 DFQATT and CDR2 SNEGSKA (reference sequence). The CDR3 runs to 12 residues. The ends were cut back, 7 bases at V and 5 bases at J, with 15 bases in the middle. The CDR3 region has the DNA TGCAGTGGGCAAAGAGCGGTCGACGAGCAGTACTTC. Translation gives CSGQRAVDEQYF.

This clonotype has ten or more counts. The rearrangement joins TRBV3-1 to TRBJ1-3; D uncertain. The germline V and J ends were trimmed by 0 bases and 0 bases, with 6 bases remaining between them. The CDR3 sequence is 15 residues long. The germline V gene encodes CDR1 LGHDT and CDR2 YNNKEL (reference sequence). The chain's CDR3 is CASSQDSFSGNTIYF. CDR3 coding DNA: TGTGCCAGCAGCCAAGACAGTTTCTCTGGAAACACCATATATTTT.

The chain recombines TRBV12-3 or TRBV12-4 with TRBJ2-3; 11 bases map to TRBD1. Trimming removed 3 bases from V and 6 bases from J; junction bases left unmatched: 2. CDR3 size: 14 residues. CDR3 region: CASSFGDRGDTQYF. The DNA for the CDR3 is TGTGCCAGCAGTTTCGGGGACAGGGGGGATACGCAGTATTTT.

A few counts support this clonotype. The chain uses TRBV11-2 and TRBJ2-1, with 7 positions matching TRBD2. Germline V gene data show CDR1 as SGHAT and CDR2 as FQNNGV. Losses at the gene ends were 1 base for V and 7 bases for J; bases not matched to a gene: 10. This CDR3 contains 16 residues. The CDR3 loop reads CASSLVLGGRGNEQFF. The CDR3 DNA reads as TGTGCCAGCAGCTTAGTACTTGGGGGGAGGGGTAATGAGCAGTTCTTC.

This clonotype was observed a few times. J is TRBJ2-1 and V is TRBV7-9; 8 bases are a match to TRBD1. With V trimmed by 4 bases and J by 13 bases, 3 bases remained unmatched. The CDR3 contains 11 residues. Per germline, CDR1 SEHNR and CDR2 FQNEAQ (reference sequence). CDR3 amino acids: CASSSGTGQFF. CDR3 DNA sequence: TGTGCCAGCAGCTCCGGGACAGGCCAGTTCTTC. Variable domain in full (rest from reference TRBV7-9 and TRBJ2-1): DTGVSQNPRHKITKRGQNVTFRCDPISEHNRLYWYRQTLGQGPEFLTYFQNEAQLEKSRLLSDRFSAERPKGSFSTLEIQRTEQGDSAMYLCASSSGTGQFFGPGTRLTVL.

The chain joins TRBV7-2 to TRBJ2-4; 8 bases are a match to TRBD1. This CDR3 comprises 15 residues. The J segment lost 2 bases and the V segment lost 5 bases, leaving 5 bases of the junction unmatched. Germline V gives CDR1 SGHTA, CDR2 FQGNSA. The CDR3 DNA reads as TGTGCCAGCAGCGGGACAGGTCGACCCAAAAACATTCAGTACTTC. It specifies CASSGTGRPKNIQYF.

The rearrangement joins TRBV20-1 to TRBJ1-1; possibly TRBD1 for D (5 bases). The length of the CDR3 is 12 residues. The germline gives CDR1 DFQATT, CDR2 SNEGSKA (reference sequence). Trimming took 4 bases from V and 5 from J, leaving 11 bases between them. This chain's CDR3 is CSATSGGTEAFF. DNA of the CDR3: TGCAGTGCTACATCCGGGGGAACTGAAGCTTTCTTT.

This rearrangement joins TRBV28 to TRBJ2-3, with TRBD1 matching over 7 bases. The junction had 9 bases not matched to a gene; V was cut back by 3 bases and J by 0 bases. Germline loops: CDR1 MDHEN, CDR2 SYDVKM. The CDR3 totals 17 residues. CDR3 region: CASSFQGGGISTDTQYF. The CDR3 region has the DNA TGTGCCAGCAGTTTCCAAGGGGGCGGTATAAGCACAGATACGCAGTATTTT.

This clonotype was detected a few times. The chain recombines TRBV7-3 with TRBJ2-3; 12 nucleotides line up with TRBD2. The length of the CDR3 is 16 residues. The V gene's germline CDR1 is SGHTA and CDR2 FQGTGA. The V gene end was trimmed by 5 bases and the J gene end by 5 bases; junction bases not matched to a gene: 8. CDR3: CASSLGLAGTGDTQYF. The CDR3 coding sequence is TGTGCCAGCAGCCTGGGACTAGCGGGTACAGGAGATACGCAGTATTTT.

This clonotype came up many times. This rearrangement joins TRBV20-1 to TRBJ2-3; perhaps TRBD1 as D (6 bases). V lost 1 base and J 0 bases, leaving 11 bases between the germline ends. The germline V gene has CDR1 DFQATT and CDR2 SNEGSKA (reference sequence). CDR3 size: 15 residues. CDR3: CSARGTARSTDTQYF. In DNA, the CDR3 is TGCAGTGCTAGAGGGACAGCCCGAAGCACAGATACGCAGTATTTT.

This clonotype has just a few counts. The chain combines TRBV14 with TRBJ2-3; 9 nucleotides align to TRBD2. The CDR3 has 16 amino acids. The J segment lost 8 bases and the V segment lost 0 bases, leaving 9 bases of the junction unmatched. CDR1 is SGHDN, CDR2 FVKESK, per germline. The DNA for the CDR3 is TGTGCCAGCAGCCAAGATAGTTCGAGCGGGAGGCTTACGCAGTATTTT. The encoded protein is CASSQDSSSGRLTQYF.

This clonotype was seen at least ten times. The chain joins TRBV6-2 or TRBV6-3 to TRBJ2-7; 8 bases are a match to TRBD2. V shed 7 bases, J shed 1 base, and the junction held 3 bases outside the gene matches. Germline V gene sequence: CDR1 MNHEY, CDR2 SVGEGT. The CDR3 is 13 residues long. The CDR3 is CASNIAGSYEQYF. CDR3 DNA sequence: TGTGCCAGCAATATAGCGGGGTCCTACGAGCAGTACTTC.

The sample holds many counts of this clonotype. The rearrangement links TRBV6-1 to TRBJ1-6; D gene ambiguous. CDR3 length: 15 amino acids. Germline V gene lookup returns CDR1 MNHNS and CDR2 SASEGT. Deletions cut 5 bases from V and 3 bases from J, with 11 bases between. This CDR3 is CASSPPKNYNSPLHF. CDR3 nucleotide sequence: TGTGCCAGCAGTCCACCGAAGAACTATAATTCACCCCTCCACTTT.

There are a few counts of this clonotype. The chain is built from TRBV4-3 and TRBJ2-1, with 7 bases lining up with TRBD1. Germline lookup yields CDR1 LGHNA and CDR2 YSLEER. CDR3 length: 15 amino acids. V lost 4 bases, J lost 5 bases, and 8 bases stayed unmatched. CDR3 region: CASSRRAQGDNEQFF. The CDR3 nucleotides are TGCGCCAGCAGCCGCCGGGCTCAGGGGGACAATGAGCAGTTCTTC.

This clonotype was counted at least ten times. CDR3 DNA sequence: TGCAGTGCTAGAAAAGGGACAACTAATGAAAAACTGTTTTTT. Translating it yields CSARKGTTNEKLFF. The chain links TRBV20-1 to TRBJ1-4; D unclear. V was cut by 2 bases and J by 0 bases, with 7 bases left in between. The CDR3 contains 14 residues. Looked up from germline, CDR1 is DFQATT and CDR2 is SNEGSKA (reference sequence).

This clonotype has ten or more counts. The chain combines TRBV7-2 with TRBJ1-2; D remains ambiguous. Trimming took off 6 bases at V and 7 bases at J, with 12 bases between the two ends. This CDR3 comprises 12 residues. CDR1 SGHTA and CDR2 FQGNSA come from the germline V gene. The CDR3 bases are TGTGCCAGCAGGGTTTCCCGGTCTGGCTACACCTTC. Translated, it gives CASRVSRSGYTF.

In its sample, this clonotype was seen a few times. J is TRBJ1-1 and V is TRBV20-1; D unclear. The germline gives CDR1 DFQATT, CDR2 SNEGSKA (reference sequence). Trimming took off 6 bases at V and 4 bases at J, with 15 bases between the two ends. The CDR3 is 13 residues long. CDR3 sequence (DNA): TGCAGTGCCCAAGATGGCCGGGCCACTGAAGCTTTCTTT. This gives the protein CSAQDGRATEAFF.

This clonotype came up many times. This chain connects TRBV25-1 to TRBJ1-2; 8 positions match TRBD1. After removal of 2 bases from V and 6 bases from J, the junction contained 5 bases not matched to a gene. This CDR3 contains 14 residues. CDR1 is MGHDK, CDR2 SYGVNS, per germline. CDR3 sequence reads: CASSEVGQGNGYTF. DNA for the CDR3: TGTGCCAGCAGTGAAGTCGGACAGGGAAATGGCTACACCTTC.

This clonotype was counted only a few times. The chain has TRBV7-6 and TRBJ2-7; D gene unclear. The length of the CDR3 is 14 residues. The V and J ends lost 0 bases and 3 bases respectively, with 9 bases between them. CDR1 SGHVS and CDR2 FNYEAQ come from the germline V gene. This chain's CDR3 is CASSLAKSVYEQYF. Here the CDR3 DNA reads TGTGCCAGCAGCTTAGCGAAATCCGTCTACGAGCAGTACTTC. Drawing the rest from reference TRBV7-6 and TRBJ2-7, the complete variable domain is GAGVSQSPRYKVTKRGQDVALRCDPISGHVSLYWYRQALGQGPEFLTYFNYEAQQDKSGLPNDRFSAERPEGSISTLTIQRTEQRDSAMYRCASSLAKSVYEQYFGPGTRLTVT.

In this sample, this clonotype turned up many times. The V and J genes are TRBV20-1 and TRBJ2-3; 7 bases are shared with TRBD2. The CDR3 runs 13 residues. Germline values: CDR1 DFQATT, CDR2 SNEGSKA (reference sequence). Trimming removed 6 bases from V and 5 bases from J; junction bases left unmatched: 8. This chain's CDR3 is CSAGLAVGDTQYF. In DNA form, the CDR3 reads TGCAGTGCGGGGCTAGCGGTGGGAGATACGCAGTATTTT.

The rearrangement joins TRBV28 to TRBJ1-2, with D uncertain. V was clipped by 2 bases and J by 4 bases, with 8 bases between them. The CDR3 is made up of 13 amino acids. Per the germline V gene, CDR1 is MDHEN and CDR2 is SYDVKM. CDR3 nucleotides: TGTGCCAGCAGTTTAGCAGTACCCTATGGCTACACCTTC. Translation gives CASSLAVPYGYTF.

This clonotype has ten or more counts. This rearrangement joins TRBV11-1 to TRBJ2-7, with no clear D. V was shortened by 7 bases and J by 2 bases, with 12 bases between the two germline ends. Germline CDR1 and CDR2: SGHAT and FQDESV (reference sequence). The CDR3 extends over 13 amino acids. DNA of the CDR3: TGTGCCAGCACCAGGACGGACGCCTACGAGCAGTACTTC. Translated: CASTRTDAYEQYF.

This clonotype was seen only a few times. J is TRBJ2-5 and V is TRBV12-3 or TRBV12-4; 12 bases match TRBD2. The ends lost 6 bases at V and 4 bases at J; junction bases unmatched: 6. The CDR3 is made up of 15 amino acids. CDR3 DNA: TGTGCCAGCAGCCTAGGACTAGCGGGAAGAGAGACCCAGTACTTC. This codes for CASSLGLAGRETQYF.

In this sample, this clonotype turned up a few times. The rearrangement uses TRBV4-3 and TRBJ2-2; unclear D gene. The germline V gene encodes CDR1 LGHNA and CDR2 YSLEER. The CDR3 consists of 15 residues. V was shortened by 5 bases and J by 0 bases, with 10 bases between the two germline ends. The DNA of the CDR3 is TGCGCCAGCAGCTCCCGGGCCGCGAACACCGGGGAGCTGTTTTTT. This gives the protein CASSSRAANTGELFF.

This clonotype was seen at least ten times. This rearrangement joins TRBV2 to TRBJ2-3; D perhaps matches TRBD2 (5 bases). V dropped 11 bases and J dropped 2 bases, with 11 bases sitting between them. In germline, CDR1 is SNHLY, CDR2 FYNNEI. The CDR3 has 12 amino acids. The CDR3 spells CAGGLVTDTQYF. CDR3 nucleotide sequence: TGTGCCGGAGGACTTGTCACAGATACGCAGTATTTT.

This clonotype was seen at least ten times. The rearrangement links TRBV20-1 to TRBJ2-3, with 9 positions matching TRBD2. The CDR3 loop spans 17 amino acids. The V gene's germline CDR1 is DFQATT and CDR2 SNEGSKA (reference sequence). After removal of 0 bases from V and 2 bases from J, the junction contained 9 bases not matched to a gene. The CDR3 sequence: CSARDLLAGTITDTQYF. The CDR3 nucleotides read TGCAGTGCTAGAGACCTCCTAGCGGGGACAATCACAGATACGCAGTATTTT.

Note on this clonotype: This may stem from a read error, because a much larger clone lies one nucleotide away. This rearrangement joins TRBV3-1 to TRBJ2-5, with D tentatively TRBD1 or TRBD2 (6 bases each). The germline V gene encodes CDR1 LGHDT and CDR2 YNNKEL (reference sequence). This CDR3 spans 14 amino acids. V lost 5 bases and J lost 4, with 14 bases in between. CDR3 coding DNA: TGTGCCAGCAGCACAAGGACAGCGGGAGAGACCCAGTACTTC. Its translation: CASSTRTAGETQYF.

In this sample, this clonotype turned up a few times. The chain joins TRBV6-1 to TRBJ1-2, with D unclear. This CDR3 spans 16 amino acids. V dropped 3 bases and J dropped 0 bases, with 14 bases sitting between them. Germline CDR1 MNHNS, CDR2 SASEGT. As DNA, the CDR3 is TGTGCCAGCAGTGATACCCCCCCTTCCTCTAACTATGGCTACACCTTC. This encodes CASSDTPPSSNYGYTF.

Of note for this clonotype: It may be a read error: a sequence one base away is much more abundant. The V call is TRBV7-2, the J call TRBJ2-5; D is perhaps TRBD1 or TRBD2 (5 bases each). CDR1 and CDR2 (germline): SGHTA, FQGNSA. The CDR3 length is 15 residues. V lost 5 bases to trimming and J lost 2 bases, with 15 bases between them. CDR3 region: CASSIEGRNQETQYF. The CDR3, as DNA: TGTGCCAGCAGCATAGAGGGGCGGAATCAAGAGACCCAGTACTTC.